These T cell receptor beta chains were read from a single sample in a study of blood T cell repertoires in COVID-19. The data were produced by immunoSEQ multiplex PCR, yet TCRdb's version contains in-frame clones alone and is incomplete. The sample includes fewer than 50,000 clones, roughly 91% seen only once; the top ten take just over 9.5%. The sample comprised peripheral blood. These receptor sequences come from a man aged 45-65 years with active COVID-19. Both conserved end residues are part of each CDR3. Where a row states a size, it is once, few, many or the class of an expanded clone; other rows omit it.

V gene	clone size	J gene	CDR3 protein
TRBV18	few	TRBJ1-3	CASSPWFDNGDSGNTIYF
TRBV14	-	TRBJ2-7	CASSVSYEQYF
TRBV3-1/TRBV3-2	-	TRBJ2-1	CASSPRLAGGFNEQFF
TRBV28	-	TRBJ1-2	CASSRPTYRGPNYGYTF
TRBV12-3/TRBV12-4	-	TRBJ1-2	CASTSQGAAGYTF
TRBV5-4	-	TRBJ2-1	CASSTARDRVLNEQFF
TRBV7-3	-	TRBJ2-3	CASALHDGSHTDTQYF
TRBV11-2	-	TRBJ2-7	CASSLISLGYEQYF
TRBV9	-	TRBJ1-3	CASSVDSFSGNTIYF
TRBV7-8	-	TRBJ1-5	CASTPRGQGAYNQPQHF
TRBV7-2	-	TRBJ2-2	CASTSFRARELFF
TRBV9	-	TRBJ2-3	CASSVGLAGGQATDTQYF
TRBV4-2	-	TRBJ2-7	CASTQDPAGGSYEQYF
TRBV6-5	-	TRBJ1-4	CASTGDRGNEKLFF
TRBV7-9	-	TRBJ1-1	CASSSQRTEAFF
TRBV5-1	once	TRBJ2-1	CASSPGTSGGAAYNEQFF
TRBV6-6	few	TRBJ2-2	CASSPPGGQRELFF
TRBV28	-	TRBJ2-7	CASSPPGQGNEQYF
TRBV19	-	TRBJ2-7	CAPRKVGTKYEQYF
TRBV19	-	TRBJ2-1	CASSTPGHNNEQFF
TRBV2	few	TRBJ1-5	CASSEIRGNQPQHF
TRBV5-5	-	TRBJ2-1	CASSFWDTINNEQFF
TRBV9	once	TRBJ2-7	CASSVSGQGAGEQYF
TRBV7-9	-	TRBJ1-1	CASRREEENTEAFF
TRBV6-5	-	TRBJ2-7	CASSRDSRVIYEQYF
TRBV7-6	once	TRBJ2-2	CASSFLLAGAGELFF
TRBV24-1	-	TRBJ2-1	CATSDASYNEQFF
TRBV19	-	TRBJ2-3	CASSIGGDPGSQYF
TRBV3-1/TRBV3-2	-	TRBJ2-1	CASSPRDRIHGMSLGSYNEQFF
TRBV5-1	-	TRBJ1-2	CASRPFAGINYGYTF
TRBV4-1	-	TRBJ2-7	CASSRPSGTDDTYEQYF
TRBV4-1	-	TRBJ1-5	CASSQAGRTSNQPQHF
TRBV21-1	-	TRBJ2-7	CATPRLAGVREQYF
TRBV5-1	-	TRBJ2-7	CASTRDSGASYEQYF
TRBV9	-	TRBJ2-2	CASSHDDNRLRTGELFF
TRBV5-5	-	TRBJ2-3	CASSGLTDTQYF
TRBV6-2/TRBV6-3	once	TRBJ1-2	CASSLPGQAVEFDYGYTF
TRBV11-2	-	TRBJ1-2	CASSLDAGSAGRGGYTF
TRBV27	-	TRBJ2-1	CASRDSGSVYNEQFF
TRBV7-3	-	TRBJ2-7	CASSPDSSSYEQYF
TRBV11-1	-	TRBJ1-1	CASSLNPGQGYEAFF
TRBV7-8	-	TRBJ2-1	CASSLEFTGKRYNEQFF
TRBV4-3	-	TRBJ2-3	CASSQDQTAARSTDTQYF
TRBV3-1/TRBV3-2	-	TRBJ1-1	CASSQEGTDEAFF
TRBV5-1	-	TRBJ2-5	CASSLAVALEETQYF
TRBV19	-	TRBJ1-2	CASSIDSWRGKDGYTF
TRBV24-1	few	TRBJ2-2	CATRQGAAGELFF